The rows below give T cell receptor beta chains drawn from one sample of a study of cytomegalovirus exposure and HLA in healthy donors. Measured with immunoSEQ multiplex PCR; TCRdb has only the in-frame clones, and not every one. The profile covers fewer than 200,000 clones, with around 65% appearing a single time and less than 3.5% taken by the ten largest. The material sequenced was PBMCs. The receptors originated from a woman in her thirties or forties in good health and CMV-seropositive. Each CDR3 is given with its conserved first and last residue. Each record gives: CDR3 DNA, CDR3 protein, CDR3 length, clone size, V gene, D gene, J gene. The D gene is left open where the match is weak. Part of the rows lack a size; the others show once, few, many or a class for expanded clones.

TGTGCCACCAGCGCCGGGACTACCCAAGAGACCCAGTACTTC | CATSAGTTQETQYF | 14 | - | TRBV15 | TRBD2 | TRBJ2-5
TGTGCCAGCAGCGAGGCCGGGTCAGCCCTCTACGAGCAGTACTTC | CASSEAGSALYEQYF | 15 | - | TRBV11-1 | - | TRBJ2-7
TGTGCCAGCTCGGGTGCGACAGGGGAGATTCAGTACTTC | CASSGATGEIQYF | 13 | - | TRBV18 | TRBD1 | TRBJ2-4
TGTGCCAGTACCCCGGGGGAAGCGCTGGGTTCCTACAATGAGCAGTTCTTC | CASTPGEALGSYNEQFF | 17 | - | TRBV19 | - | TRBJ2-1
TGTGCCAGCAGCTTAATGGGAGGTCTAGCGGGGGTGCAGACCCAGTACTTC | CASSLMGGLAGVQTQYF | 17 | - | TRBV7-3 | TRBD2 | TRBJ2-5
TGTGCCAGCAGCTTTGGACAGGGTGCTGGAAACACCATATATTTT | CASSFGQGAGNTIYF | 15 | - | TRBV5-4 | TRBD1 | TRBJ1-3
TGTGCCAGTAGTATTTCGGGACAGGGGGCTTATGGCTACACCTTC | CASSISGQGAYGYTF | 15 | - | TRBV19 | TRBD1 | TRBJ1-2
TGTGCCAGCAGCGTAGGCGAGGGATCCTACGAGCAGTACTTC | CASSVGEGSYEQYF | 14 | - | TRBV9 | - | TRBJ2-7
TGTGCCAGCAGTGCCCTAGACAGGGAATTCTACAATGAGCAGTTCTTC | CASSALDREFYNEQFF | 16 | - | TRBV6-1 | TRBD1 | TRBJ2-1
TGCAGCGTCGGCCTCGGGACTAGCGGGAGCTACTCCTACGAGCAGTACTTC | CSVGLGTSGSYSYEQYF | 17 | - | TRBV29-1 | TRBD2 | TRBJ2-7
TGTGCCAGCAGCTCGCGACAGGGGGGATACACAGATACGCAGTATTTT | CASSSRQGGYTDTQYF | 16 | - | TRBV7-2 | TRBD1 | TRBJ2-3
TGTGCCAGCAGCTTGACCCCCGGGACTGAGGAAGCTTTCTTT | CASSLTPGTEEAFF | 14 | - | TRBV5-6 | - | TRBJ1-1
TGTGCCACCGCACCCGGGACAGGGGGGTACGAGCAGTACTTC | CATAPGTGGYEQYF | 14 | - | TRBV7-9 | TRBD1 | TRBJ2-7
TGTGCCAGCTCACCCCTAGCGGGGGGCGCAGATACGCAGTATTTT | CASSPLAGGADTQYF | 15 | - | TRBV18 | TRBD2 | TRBJ2-3
TGCGCCAGCAGCCAAGATTGGGATTCAGGGTGGTATGGCTACACCTTC | CASSQDWDSGWYGYTF | 16 | few | TRBV4-3 | - | TRBJ1-2
TGTGCCAGCAGCTTAGGCACCAACTATGGCTACCCCTTC | CASSLGTNYGYPF | 13 | few | TRBV5-8 | - | TRBJ1-2
TGTGCCAGCTCACCTGGGGCAGGGAACTCCTACGAGCAGTACTTC | CASSPGAGNSYEQYF | 15 | few | TRBV18 | - | TRBJ2-7
TGTGCCAGCAGTTTTACCGGGACAGGGGATCAGCCCCAGCATTTT | CASSFTGTGDQPQHF | 15 | once | TRBV6-5 | TRBD1 | TRBJ1-5
TGTGCCAGCAGCTTGGCGGCGGGGGCGGTAGCAAATGAGCAGTTCTTC | CASSLAAGAVANEQFF | 16 | - | TRBV5-4 | - | TRBJ2-1
TGTGCCAGCAGTTTCGACAGGACAGGGCCCTATGGCTACACCTTC | CASSFDRTGPYGYTF | 15 | - | TRBV6-5 | TRBD1 | TRBJ1-2
TGTGCCAGCAGCTTAGTGGGAGAAAGCGGGGCTTTCTTT | CASSLVGESGAFF | 13 | few | TRBV7-2 | - | TRBJ1-1
TGTGCCAGCAGTGAATGGACTAGCGGGGGAGCAGATACGCAGTATTTT | CASSEWTSGGADTQYF | 16 | - | TRBV6-1 | TRBD2 | TRBJ2-3
TGTGCCAGCAGTTACGAAGCGGACACTGAAGCTTTCTTT | CASSYEADTEAFF | 13 | - | TRBV6-5 | - | TRBJ1-1
TGTGCCAGCAGCGTAGCCCGTCAACTCGGGGAGCAGTTCTTC | CASSVARQLGEQFF | 14 | - | TRBV9 | - | TRBJ2-1
TGCGCCAGCCGGAAGGGACTAGCGGGTCAAACCACCGGGGAGCTGTTTTTT | CASRKGLAGQTTGELFF | 17 | - | TRBV4-1 | TRBD2 | TRBJ2-2
TGTGCCAGCAGCCAAGCCCAGACACCCCAATTCTTC | CASSQAQTPQFF | 12 | - | TRBV14 | - | TRBJ2-1
TGTGCCAGCAGCCTGGGACAGGCCGATTACGAGCAGTACTTC | CASSLGQADYEQYF | 14 | - | TRBV9 | TRBD1 | TRBJ2-7
TGTGCCAGCAGCTTAAGCGGACTCGGCTACGAGCAGTACTTC | CASSLSGLGYEQYF | 14 | - | TRBV7-2 | - | TRBJ2-7
TGCGCCAGCAGCCAAGATAAGGGGGCCGGGGCCAACGTCCTGACTTTC | CASSQDKGAGANVLTF | 16 | - | TRBV4-3 | TRBD1 | TRBJ2-6
TGTGCCAGCAGTTTTTCGCGGACAGACTACAATCAGCCCCAGCATTTT | CASSFSRTDYNQPQHF | 16 | - | TRBV28 | - | TRBJ1-5
TGTGCCAGCAGGACCCAGGGTGCGGCTGCCAATGAGCAGTTCTTC | CASRTQGAAANEQFF | 15 | - | TRBV7-9 | - | TRBJ2-1
TGTGCCAGCTCCCCGAGACAGGCAAGCTCTGGGGCCAACGTCCTGACTTTC | CASSPRQASSGANVLTF | 17 | - | TRBV18 | - | TRBJ2-6
TGTGCCAGCAGTATACAGGGGCCGCAGTATTTT | CASSIQGPQYF | 11 | - | TRBV2 | TRBD1 | TRBJ2-3
TGCGCCAGCAGCCAAGTTTTCCCCCAGAACACTGAAGCTTTCTTT | CASSQVFPQNTEAFF | 15 | few | TRBV4-3 | - | TRBJ1-1
TGTGCCAGTAGTAGGGGTTTGGGGGGTTACGGTGAGCAGTTCTTC | CASSRGLGGYGEQFF | 15 | - | TRBV19 | - | TRBJ2-1
TGTGCCAGCAGCACCTCAGAGGGGGCGTACTATGGCTACACCTTC | CASSTSEGAYYGYTF | 15 | - | TRBV9 | TRBD1 | TRBJ1-2
TGTGCCAGCAGCAAGACTAGCGGTCAAGAGACCCAGTACTTC | CASSKTSGQETQYF | 14 | - | TRBV6-6 | TRBD2 | TRBJ2-5
TGTGCCAGCAGCCCGTGGCCGGGGGACCGTGGCTACCCCTTC | CASSPWPGDRGYPF | 14 | once | TRBV5-6 | - | TRBJ1-2
TGTGCCAGCAGCTTGGAGGGGGTCAAAAACATTCAGTACTTC | CASSLEGVKNIQYF | 14 | - | TRBV5-5 | - | TRBJ2-4
TGTGCCAGCAGTTTATGGGGAGGTCGCGAGCAGTACTTC | CASSLWGGREQYF | 13 | once | TRBV28 | - | TRBJ2-7
TGCGCCAGCAGCTTTGGGGGGTCCATCTACGAGCAGTACTTC | CASSFGGSIYEQYF | 14 | - | TRBV5-1 | - | TRBJ2-7
TGTGCTAGTGGCGGCCCACAGGGCGGCAATCAGCCCCAGCATTTT | CASGGPQGGNQPQHF | 15 | - | TRBV12-5 | - | TRBJ1-5
TGTGCCAGCAGCGTAGTTCGGACAGAGCGGCCCCAGCATTTT | CASSVVRTERPQHF | 14 | - | TRBV9 | - | TRBJ1-5
TGTGCCAGCAGTCTCCCTGGACAGACCTTATCCTACGAGCAGTACTTC | CASSLPGQTLSYEQYF | 16 | - | TRBV27 | - | TRBJ2-7
TGTGCCAGCAGCTGGTCGGAGGGCTACGAGCAGTACTTC | CASSWSEGYEQYF | 13 | - | TRBV7-9 | - | TRBJ2-7
TGTGCCAGCAGTTACGGCGGCGAAGAGACCCAGTACTTC | CASSYGGEETQYF | 13 | - | TRBV6-5 | - | TRBJ2-5
TGTGCCAGCAGCTTGGAACGGGCTGGGGCCAACGTCCTGACTTTC | CASSLERAGANVLTF | 15 | once | TRBV5-4 | - | TRBJ2-6
TGTGCCAGCAGTTGGGGCGGCTCTGGGGCCAACGTCCTGACTTTC | CASSWGGSGANVLTF | 15 | few | TRBV25-1 | - | TRBJ2-6
TGTGCCAGCAGTGCCGGGGACAGAGTCTACTCTGGAAACACCATATATTTT | CASSAGDRVYSGNTIYF | 17 | - | TRBV6-1 | TRBD1 | TRBJ1-3
TGTGCCAGCAGTTACACCCGGTCCTCAGGCACTGAAGCTTTCTTT | CASSYTRSSGTEAFF | 15 | - | TRBV6-5 | - | TRBJ1-1
TGTGCCAGCAGTAAAACAGGTGACTATGGCTACACCTTC | CASSKTGDYGYTF | 13 | - | TRBV6-6 | - | TRBJ1-2
TGTGCTAGCAGCCGCAGTGGTACATCCGGGGAGCTGTTTTTT | CASSRSGTSGELFF | 14 | - | TRBV7-7 | - | TRBJ2-2
TGTGCCAGCAGTTACGGTAGCGGGAGTTGGGAGACCCAGTACTTC | CASSYGSGSWETQYF | 15 | - | TRBV6-5 | TRBD2 | TRBJ2-5
TGCGCCAGCAGCAAGGACAAGGCGGCCCCCCACACTGAAGCTTTCTTT | CASSKDKAAPHTEAFF | 16 | - | TRBV4-3 | - | TRBJ1-1
TGTGCCAGCAGTTTCGTTAGCGGGGCTACCTACGAGCAGTACTTC | CASSFVSGATYEQYF | 15 | - | TRBV28 | TRBD2 | TRBJ2-7
TGTGCCAGCAGCTCCGGCGACAGGGTAGAACTGTTTTTT | CASSSGDRVELFF | 13 | - | TRBV11-3 | TRBD1 | TRBJ2-2
TGTGCCAGCAGCCTCGAAGGAGCAGTAATCGATACGCAGTATTTT | CASSLEGAVIDTQYF | 15 | few | TRBV11-2 | - | TRBJ2-3
TGCGCCAGCAGCCAACAGGTGAACACTGAAGCTTTCTTT | CASSQQVNTEAFF | 13 | few | TRBV4-3 | - | TRBJ1-1
TGTGCCAGCAGCTTGGATGGGCCATCTGGGGCCAACGTCCTGACTTTC | CASSLDGPSGANVLTF | 16 | - | TRBV5-4 | - | TRBJ2-6
TGCAGCGTTGGGGCACATGACACCGGGGAGCTGTTTTTT | CSVGAHDTGELFF | 13 | - | TRBV29-1 | - | TRBJ2-2